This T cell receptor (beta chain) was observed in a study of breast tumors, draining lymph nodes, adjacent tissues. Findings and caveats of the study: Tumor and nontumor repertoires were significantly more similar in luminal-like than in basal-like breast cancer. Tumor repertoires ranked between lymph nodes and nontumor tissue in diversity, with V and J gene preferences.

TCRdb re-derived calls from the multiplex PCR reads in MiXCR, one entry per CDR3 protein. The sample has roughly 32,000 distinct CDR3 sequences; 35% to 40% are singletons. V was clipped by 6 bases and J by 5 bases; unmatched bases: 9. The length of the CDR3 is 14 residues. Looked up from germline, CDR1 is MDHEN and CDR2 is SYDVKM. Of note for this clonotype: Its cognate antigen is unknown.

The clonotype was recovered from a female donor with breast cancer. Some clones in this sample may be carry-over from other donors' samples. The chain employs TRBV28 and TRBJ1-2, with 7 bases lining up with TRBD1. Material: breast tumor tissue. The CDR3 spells CASRGSGQRYGYTF. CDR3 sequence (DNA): TGTGCCAGCAGGGGATCGGGACAGCGGTATGGCTACACCTTC.